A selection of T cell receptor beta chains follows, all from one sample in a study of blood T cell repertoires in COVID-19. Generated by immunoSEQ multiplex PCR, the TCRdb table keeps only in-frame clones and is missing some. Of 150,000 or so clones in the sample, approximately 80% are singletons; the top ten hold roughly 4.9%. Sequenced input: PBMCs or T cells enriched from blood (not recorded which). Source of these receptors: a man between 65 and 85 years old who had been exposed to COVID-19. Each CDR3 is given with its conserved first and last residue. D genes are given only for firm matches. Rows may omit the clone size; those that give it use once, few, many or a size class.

CATQDSNTGELFF	TGTGCCACCCAGGACTCGAACACCGGGGAGCTGTTTTTT	13	TRBV28	TRBJ2-2	.	.
CASSRGQERFF	TGTGCCAGCAGTAGGGGACAGGAACGGTTCTTC	11	TRBV27	TRBJ2-1	.	TRBD1
CASSITGVVDTQYF	TGTGCCAGTAGTATAACGGGGGTGGTAGATACGCAGTATTTT	14	TRBV19	TRBJ2-3	.	.
CASSVQGSYEKLFF	TGTGCCAGCAGCGTACAGGGATCCTATGAAAAACTGTTTTTT	14	TRBV5-5	TRBJ1-4	.	.
CASSPQGQGGSPLHF	TGTGCCAGCAGCCCCCAGGGACAGGGGGGTTCACCCCTCCACTTT	15	TRBV7-9	TRBJ1-6	.	TRBD1
CASSPRTGNTEAFF	TGCGCCAGCAGCCCTCGGACAGGAAACACTGAAGCTTTCTTT	14	TRBV5-1	TRBJ1-1	.	TRBD1
CAISVDRNYGYTF	TGTGCCATCAGTGTAGACAGGAACTATGGCTACACCTTC	13	TRBV10-3	TRBJ1-2	.	.
CSARPDTEAFF	TGCAGTGCTAGACCAGACACTGAAGCTTTCTTT	11	TRBV20-1	TRBJ1-1	.	.
CASSLAGVEEPQHF	TGCGCCAGCAGCTTGGCGGGTGTAGAGGAGCCCCAGCATTTT	14	TRBV5-1	TRBJ1-5	.	.
CASRAGLAVYNEQFF	TGTGCCAGCAGGGCGGGACTAGCGGTCTACAATGAGCAGTTCTTC	15	TRBV2	TRBJ2-1	.	TRBD2
CASSYTGGDGYTF	TGCGCCAGCAGCTATACAGGGGGCGACGGCTACACCTTC	13	TRBV5-1	TRBJ1-2	.	TRBD1
CASSPLSGGSYNEQFF	TGTGCCAGCAGCCCCCTCTCGGGGGGCTCCTACAATGAGCAGTTCTTC	16	TRBV11-2	TRBJ2-1	few	TRBD2
CASTPLGGTDTQYF	TGCGCCAGCACCCCTTTAGGGGGCACAGATACGCAGTATTTT	14	TRBV4-1	TRBJ2-3	.	.
CASSHLLLKGDWGEQYF	TGTGCCAGCAGTCACCTCTTGCTCAAGGGGGATTGGGGAGAGCAGTACTTC	17	TRBV6-2/TRBV6-3	TRBJ2-7	.	.
CASSLGDSLARATNEKLFF	TGCGCCAGCAGCTTAGGCGACAGCCTTGCCCGTGCAACTAATGAAAAACTGTTTTTT	19	TRBV5-1	TRBJ1-4	.	.
CASSSTGGNSPLHF	TGTGCCAGCAGCTCGACAGGGGGTAATTCACCCCTCCACTTT	14	TRBV7-8	TRBJ1-6	.	TRBD1
CASSLRATGGYEQYF	TGTGCCAGCAGCCTACGCGCTACCGGGGGGTACGAGCAGTACTTC	15	TRBV14	TRBJ2-7	once	TRBD2
CASSQDRGGTEAFF	TGTGCCAGCAGCCAAGATCGGGGGGGCACTGAAGCTTTCTTT	14	TRBV3-1/TRBV3-2	TRBJ1-1	.	.
CAIRSGQGSGGAQYF	TGTGCCATTCGGTCGGGACAGGGATCCGGAGGGGCCCAGTACTTC	15	TRBV6-5	TRBJ2-5	.	TRBD1
CASSLFAGAGTGELFF	TGTGCCAGCAGCTTGTTTGCGGGGGCGGGGACCGGGGAGCTGTTTTTT	16	TRBV5-6	TRBJ2-2	once	.
CASRRAGANTDTQYF	TGTGCCAGCAGGAGGGCAGGGGCCAACACAGATACGCAGTATTTT	15	TRBV6-6	TRBJ2-3	.	.
CASSLWDRSLISGNTIYF	TGTGCCAGCAGCTTATGGGACAGGTCCCTTATATCGGGAAACACCATATATTTT	18	TRBV5-6	TRBJ1-3	.	TRBD1
CASSMGGFGYEQYF	TGTGCCAGCAGCATGGGGGGGTTCGGGTACGAGCAGTACTTC	14	TRBV28	TRBJ2-7	few	TRBD2
CASSYPGTGDSRYGYTF	TGTGCCAGCAGTTATCCCGGGACAGGTGATTCCCGCTATGGCTACACCTTC	17	TRBV2	TRBJ1-2	.	TRBD1
CSLRDRESYEQYF	TGCAGCCTCCGGGACAGGGAATCCTACGAGCAGTACTTC	13	TRBV29-1	TRBJ2-7	.	TRBD1
CAWSREYPPEAFF	TGTGCCTGGAGTAGAGAGTATCCCCCTGAAGCTTTCTTT	13	TRBV30	TRBJ1-1	.	.
CASSLGGRGEDTQYF	TGCGCCAGCAGCTTGGGGGGCAGGGGAGAGGATACGCAGTATTTT	15	TRBV5-1	TRBJ2-3	once	.
CAWNQAPSGPQHF	TGTGCCTGGAATCAGGCCCCAAGTGGGCCCCAGCATTTT	13	TRBV30	TRBJ1-5	.	.
CASGWTDSRGTEAFF	TGTGCTAGTGGTTGGACCGACAGCCGGGGGACTGAAGCTTTCTTT	15	TRBV12-5	TRBJ1-1	few	.